Reported below is one TCR beta chain. The CDR3 is made up of 13 amino acids. Germline values: CDR1 LGHDT, CDR2 YNNKEL (reference sequence). The V end lost 4 bases, the J end lost 3 bases, and 9 bases lay between the germline ends. This sample was included in a study of blood T cell repertoires in COVID-19. The method was immunoSEQ multiplex PCR; TCRdb's version includes in-frame clones alone and lacks a portion of them. The top ten hold 6.9% of the sample, which has 300,000 or so clones, about nine tenths seen once. The receptor was derived from a woman aged 30 to 39 who had recovered from COVID-19. Sequencing input: peripheral blood. The rearrangement uses TRBV3-1 (or the pseudogene TRBV3-2) and TRBJ1-1, with D possibly matching TRBD1 (6 bases). CDR3 sequence (DNA): TGTGCCAGCAGCCCACAGGGTTACACTGAAGCTTTCTTT. It yields the protein CASSPQGYTEAFF.